This passage covers 10 T cell receptor beta chains from one sample sequenced in a study of T cell responses to AZD1222 COVID-19 vaccine (dated by TCRdb to the early 2020s). Library creation used the immunoSEQ multiplex PCR assay. The table was pulled from immuneACCESS by TCRdb, which kept in-frame rearrangements only. Such tables lose some clones; where checked, under half of the loss comes from unresolved V genes, and the rest has no known cause. Within this sample are 90,000 to 120,000 clones, with under 95% of them counted one time only. The ten largest clones capture under 25% of the sample. Read against the paper, the sample's time point label means: baseline before first vaccination. The source was peripheral blood, collected on day 0 of AZD1222 vaccination. These TCRs come from an adult in good health.

This chain joins TRBV6-1 and TRBJ1-2; 7 nucleotides align to TRBD1. The V gene's germline CDR1 is MNHNS and CDR2 SASEGT. The CDR3 contains 14 residues. Germline trimming cut 0 bases from V and 8 bases from J; bases unmatched to any gene: 6. Here the CDR3 DNA reads TGTGCCAGCAGTGAAGCGGCGACAGGGTACGGCTACACCTTC. Translating it yields CASSEAATGYGYTF.

Only one count was recorded for this clone. The CDR3 DNA sequence: TGTGCCAGCAGTTCCCAGCGGGGGGGCGAGTACTTC. Translating it yields CASSSQRGGEYF. The rearrangement links TRBV6-5 to TRBJ2-7; 10 bases map to TRBD2. The CDR3 totals 12 residues. The germline V gene has CDR1 MNHEY and CDR2 SVGAGI. V shed 4 bases and J 11 bases; nucleotides not matched to a gene: 5.

DNA of the CDR3: TGTGCCAGCAGCCAAAGGCAGTCGACAGCGAGTGAAAAACTGTTTTTT. Its protein product is CASSQRQSTASEKLFF. The J gene is TRBJ1-4, the V gene TRBV5-6; possibly TRBD1 for D (5 bases). Trimming took off 4 bases at V and 7 bases at J, with 20 bases between the two ends. The CDR3 is 16 amino acids. The germline CDR1 and CDR2 sequences are SGHDT and YYEEEE.

This rearrangement joins TRBV19 to TRBJ1-1; D gene ambiguous. CDR1 is LNHDA and CDR2 is SQIVND in the germline V gene (reference sequence). This CDR3 comprises 12 residues. V was pared by 3 bases and J by 7 bases, with 9 bases between. The CDR3 reads CASSINGREAFF. The CDR3, as DNA: TGTGCCAGTAGTATTAACGGGCGTGAAGCTTTCTTT. Using reference TRBV19 and TRBJ1-1 for the parts outside the CDR3, the full variable domain is DGGITQSPKYLFRKEGQNVTLSCEQNLNHDAMYWYRQDPGQGLRLIYYSQIVNDFQKGDIAEGYSVSREKKESFPLTVTSAQKNPTAFYLCASSINGREAFFGQGTRLTVV.

The chain has TRBV7-2 and TRBJ2-5; 12 nucleotides agree with TRBD2. V shed 5 bases and J 6 bases; nucleotides not matched to a gene: 16. Germline CDR1 is SGHTA and CDR2 is FQGNSA. The CDR3 extends over 18 amino acids. The CDR3 loop is CASSRDPPTSGGTKTQYF. CDR3 DNA sequence: TGTGCCAGCAGCCGCGACCCACCGACTAGCGGGGGAACGAAGACCCAGTACTTC.

V gene TRBV6-7 combines with J gene TRBJ1-3; D might be TRBD1 (5 bases). TRBV6-7 belongs to the ORF category, with a function that is uncertain. V dropped 5 bases and J dropped 2 bases, with 19 bases sitting between them. The CDR3 consists of 17 residues. CDR3 sequence: CASSPYSTVSPGNTIYF. The CDR3, as DNA: TGTGCCAGCAGTCCCTATTCGACAGTCTCTCCTGGAAACACCATATATTTT.

The gene calls are TRBV11-2 and TRBJ2-7; a weak D match, TRBD1 (5 bases). V lost 1 base to trimming and J lost 8 bases, with 15 bases between them. The V gene's germline CDR1 is SGHAT and CDR2 FQNNGV. There are 14 residues in the CDR3. CDR3 sequence (DNA): TGTGCCAGCAGCTTAGTTTCAGGGTACATTAAGCAGTACTTC. Encoded protein: CASSLVSGYIKQYF.

V usage is TRBV20-1 and J usage is TRBJ1-1; D gene unclear. Per germline, CDR1 DFQATT and CDR2 SNEGSKA (reference sequence). The CDR3 has 11 amino acids. V was trimmed by 6 bases and J by 6 bases, leaving 11 bases between them. In DNA, the CDR3 is TGCAGTGCCCCCAAGGACGCTGAAGCTTTCTTT. Encoded protein: CSAPKDAEAFF.

CDR3 sequence reads: CASSQDPGSGGESQYF. In DNA form, the CDR3 reads TGCGCCAGCAGCCAAGATCCAGGTAGCGGGGGGGAGTCGCAGTATTTT. The chain carries TRBV4-3 and TRBJ2-3; 11 bases map to TRBD2. Per the germline V gene, CDR1 is LGHNA and CDR2 is YSLEER. The CDR3 is 16 amino acids. After removal of 0 bases from V and 10 bases from J, the junction contained 9 bases not matched to a gene.

The chain is built from TRBV18 and TRBJ1-2; 10 bases line up with TRBD1. The CDR3 extends over 15 amino acids. Losses at the gene ends were 2 bases for V and 3 bases for J; bases not matched to a gene: 3. CDR1 KGHSH and CDR2 LQKENI come from the germline V gene. The CDR3 reads CASSPYGTGDYGYTF. The CDR3 DNA reads TGTGCCAGCTCACCATATGGGACAGGGGACTATGGCTACACCTTC.